The source of this T cell receptor (beta chain) is a study of identical twins. This clonotype was seen only a few times. TCRdb itself ran the 5' RACE reads through MiXCR, one entry per CDR3 protein. Of 470,000 or so distinct CDR3 sequences in the sample, roughly 24% were seen once. V was cut by 8 bases and J by 6 bases, with 17 bases left in between. The CDR3 loop spans 13 amino acids. CDR1 and CDR2 (germline): DFQATT, SNEGSKA (reference sequence). These data are also associated with another study on T cells expressing NK-cell markers.

The sample taken for sequencing was CD4+ T cells sorted from blood. The origin of this receptor is a young woman in good health. The V gene is TRBV20-1, the J gene TRBJ2-1, with D perhaps matching TRBD2 (7 bases). The CDR3 region has the DNA TGCAGTCAGGGGACTAAAGGCCCCAATGAGCAGTTCTTC. Translating gives CSQGTKGPNEQFF.